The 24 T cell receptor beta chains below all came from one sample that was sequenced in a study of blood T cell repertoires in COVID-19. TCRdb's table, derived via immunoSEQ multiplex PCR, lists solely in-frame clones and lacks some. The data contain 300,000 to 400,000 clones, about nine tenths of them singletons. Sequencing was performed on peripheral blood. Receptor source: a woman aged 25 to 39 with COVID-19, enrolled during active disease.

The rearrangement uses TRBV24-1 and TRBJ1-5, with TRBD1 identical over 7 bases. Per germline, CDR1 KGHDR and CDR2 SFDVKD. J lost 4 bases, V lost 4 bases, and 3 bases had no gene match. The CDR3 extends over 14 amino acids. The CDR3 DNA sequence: TGTGCCACCAGTGAGGACAGGCTAAATCAGCCCCAGCATTTT. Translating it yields CATSEDRLNQPQHF.

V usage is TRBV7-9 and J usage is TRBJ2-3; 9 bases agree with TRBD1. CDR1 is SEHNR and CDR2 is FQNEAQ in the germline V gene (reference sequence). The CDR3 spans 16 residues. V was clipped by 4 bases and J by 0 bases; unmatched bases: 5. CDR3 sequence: CASSSTGGYSTDTQYF. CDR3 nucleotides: TGTGCCAGCAGCTCGACAGGGGGATATAGCACAGATACGCAGTATTTT.

In DNA form, the CDR3 reads TGTGCCAGCAGCCAAGGCGGGGCAGGTGGCTACACCTTC. This encodes CASSQGGAGGYTF. This chain uses TRBV3-1 (or the pseudogene TRBV3-2) with TRBJ1-2, with a weak D call TRBD1 (5 bases). CDR3 length: 13 amino acids. Trimming stripped 1 base from V and 7 bases from J, with 10 bases between. The germline V gene has CDR1 LGHDT and CDR2 YNNKEL (reference sequence).

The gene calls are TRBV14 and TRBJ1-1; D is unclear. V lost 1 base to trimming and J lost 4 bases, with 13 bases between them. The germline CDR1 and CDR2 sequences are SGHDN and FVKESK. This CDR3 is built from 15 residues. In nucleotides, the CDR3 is TGTGCCAGCAGCCAAGTCCGGGGAAGGAGCACTGAAGCTTTCTTT. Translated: CASSQVRGRSTEAFF.

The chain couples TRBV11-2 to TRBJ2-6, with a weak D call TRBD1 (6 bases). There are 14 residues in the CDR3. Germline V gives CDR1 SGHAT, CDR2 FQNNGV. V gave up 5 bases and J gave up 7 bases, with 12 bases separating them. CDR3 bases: TGTGCCAGCAGCCCGAACAGGGTAGCCAACGTCCTGACTTTC. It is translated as CASSPNRVANVLTF.

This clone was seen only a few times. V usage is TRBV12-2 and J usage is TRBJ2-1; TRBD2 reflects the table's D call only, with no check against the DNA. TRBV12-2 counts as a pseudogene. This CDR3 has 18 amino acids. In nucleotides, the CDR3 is TGTGCAAGTCAACCGGGACTAGCGGGAACTTCTTTTAACGATGAGCAGTTCTTC. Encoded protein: CASQPGLAGTSFNDEQFF.

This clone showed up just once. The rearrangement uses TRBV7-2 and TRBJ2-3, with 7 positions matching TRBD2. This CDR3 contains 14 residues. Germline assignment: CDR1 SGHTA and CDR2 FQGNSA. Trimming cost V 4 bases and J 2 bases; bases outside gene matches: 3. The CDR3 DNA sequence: TGTGCCAGCAGCTCGGGACTATACACAGATACGCAGTATTTT. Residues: CASSSGLYTDTQYF.

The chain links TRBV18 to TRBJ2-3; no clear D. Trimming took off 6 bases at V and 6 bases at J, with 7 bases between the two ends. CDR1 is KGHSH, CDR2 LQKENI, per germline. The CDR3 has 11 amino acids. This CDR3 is CASSPMDTQYF. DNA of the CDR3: TGTGCCAGCTCGCCTATGGATACGCAGTATTTT.

CDR3 amino acids: CASSLTQGGEKLFF. CDR3 nucleotides: TGTGCCAGCAGCTTAACCCAGGGTGGCGAAAAACTGTTTTTT. The chain has TRBV7-9 and TRBJ1-4; D is perhaps TRBD1 (5 bases). V lost 2 bases and J 8 bases, leaving 12 bases between the germline ends. The CDR3 is made up of 14 amino acids. The germline V gene has CDR1 SEHNR and CDR2 FQNEAQ (reference sequence).

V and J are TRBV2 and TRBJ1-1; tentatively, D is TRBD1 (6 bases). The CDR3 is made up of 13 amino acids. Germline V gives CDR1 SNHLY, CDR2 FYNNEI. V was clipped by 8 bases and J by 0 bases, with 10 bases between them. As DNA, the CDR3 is TGTGCCAGCCGTGGACAGCTGAACACTGAAGCTTTCTTT. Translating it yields CASRGQLNTEAFF.

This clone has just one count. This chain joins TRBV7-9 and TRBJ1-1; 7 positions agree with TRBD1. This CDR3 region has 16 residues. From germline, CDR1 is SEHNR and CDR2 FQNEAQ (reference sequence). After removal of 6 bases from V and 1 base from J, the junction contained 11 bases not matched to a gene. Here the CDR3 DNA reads TGTGCCAGCAGTCACCCCCCCGGGACAGCGAACACTGAAGCTTTCTTT. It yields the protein CASSHPPGTANTEAFF.

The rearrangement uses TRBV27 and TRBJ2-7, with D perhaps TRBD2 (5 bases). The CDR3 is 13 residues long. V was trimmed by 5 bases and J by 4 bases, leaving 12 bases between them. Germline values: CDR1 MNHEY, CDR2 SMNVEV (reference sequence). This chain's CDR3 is CASSTRTGYEQYF. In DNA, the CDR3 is TGTGCCAGCAGTACGAGGACTGGGTACGAGCAGTACTTC.

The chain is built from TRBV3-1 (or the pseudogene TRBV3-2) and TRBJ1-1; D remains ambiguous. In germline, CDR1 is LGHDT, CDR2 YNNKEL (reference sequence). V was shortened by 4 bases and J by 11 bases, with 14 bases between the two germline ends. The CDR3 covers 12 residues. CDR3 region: CASSLRDYKAFF. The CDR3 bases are TGTGCCAGCAGCCTTCGAGACTACAAGGCTTTCTTT.

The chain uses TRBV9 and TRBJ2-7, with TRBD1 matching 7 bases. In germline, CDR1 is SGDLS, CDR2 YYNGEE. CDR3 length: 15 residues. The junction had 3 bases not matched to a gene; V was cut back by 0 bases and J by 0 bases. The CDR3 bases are TGTGCCAGCAGCGTAGACCCAGGGGGCTCCTACGAGCAGTACTTC. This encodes CASSVDPGGSYEQYF.

The DNA for the CDR3 is TGTGCCAGTAGTATTCTTCAGGGGAATAGCAATCAGCCCCAGCATTTT. Encoded protein: CASSILQGNSNQPQHF. The V gene is TRBV19, the J gene TRBJ1-5, with D possibly being TRBD1 (6 bases). The germline CDR1 and CDR2 sequences are LNHDA and SQIVND (reference sequence). V lost 3 bases and J 0 bases, leaving 12 bases between the germline ends. This CDR3 comprises 16 residues.

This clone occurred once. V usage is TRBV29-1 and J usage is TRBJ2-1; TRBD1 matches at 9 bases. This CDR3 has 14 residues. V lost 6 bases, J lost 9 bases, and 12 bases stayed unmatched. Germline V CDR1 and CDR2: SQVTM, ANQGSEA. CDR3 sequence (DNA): TGCAGCGTCCACACGCCGGGACAGGGTAGTGAGCAGTTCTTC. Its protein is CSVHTPGQGSEQFF.

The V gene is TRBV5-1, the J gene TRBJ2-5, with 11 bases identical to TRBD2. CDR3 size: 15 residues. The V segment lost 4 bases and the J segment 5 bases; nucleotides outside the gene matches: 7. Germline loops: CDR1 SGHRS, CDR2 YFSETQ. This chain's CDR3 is CASSATSGMGETQYF. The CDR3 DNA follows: TGCGCCAGCAGCGCGACTAGCGGGATGGGGGAGACCCAGTACTTC.

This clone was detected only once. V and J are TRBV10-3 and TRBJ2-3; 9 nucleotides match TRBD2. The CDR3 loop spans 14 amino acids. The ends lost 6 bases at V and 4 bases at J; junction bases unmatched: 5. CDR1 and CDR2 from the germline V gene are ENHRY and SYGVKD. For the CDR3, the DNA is TGTGCCATCAGCTCTAGCGGGAAATCAGATACGCAGTATTTT. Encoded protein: CAISSSGKSDTQYF.

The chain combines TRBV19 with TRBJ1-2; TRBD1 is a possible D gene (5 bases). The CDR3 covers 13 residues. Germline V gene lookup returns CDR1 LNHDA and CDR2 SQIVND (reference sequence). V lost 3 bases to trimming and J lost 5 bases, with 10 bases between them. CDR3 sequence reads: CASSIDRSYGYTF. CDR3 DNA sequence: TGTGCCAGTAGTATTGACAGATCTTATGGCTACACCTTC.

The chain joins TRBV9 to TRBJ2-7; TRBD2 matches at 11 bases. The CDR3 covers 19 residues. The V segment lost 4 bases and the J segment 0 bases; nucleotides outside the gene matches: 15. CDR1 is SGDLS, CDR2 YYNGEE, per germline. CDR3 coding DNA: TGTGCCAGCAGCCCCCTACTCGCACTCGGGACTAGCGGCTCCTACGAGCAGTACTTC. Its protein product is CASSPLLALGTSGSYEQYF.

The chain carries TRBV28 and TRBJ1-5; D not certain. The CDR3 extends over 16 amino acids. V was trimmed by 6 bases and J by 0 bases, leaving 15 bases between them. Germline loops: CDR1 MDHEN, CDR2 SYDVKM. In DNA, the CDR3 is TGTGCCAGCAGCTCCGGACTTCTAAATAGCAATCAGCCCCAGCATTTT. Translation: CASSSGLLNSNQPQHF. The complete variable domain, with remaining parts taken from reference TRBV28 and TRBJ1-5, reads DVKVTQSSRYLVKRTGEKVFLECVQDMDHENMFWYRQDPGLGLRLIYFSYDVKMKEKGDIPEGYSVSREKKERFSLILESASTNQTSMYLCASSSGLLNSNQPQHFGDGTRLSIL.

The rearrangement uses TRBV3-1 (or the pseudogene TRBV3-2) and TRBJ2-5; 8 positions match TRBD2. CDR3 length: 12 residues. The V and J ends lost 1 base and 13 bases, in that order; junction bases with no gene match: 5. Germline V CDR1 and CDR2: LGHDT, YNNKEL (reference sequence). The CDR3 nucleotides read TGTGCCAGCAGCCAAGGTGCGGGAGGCCTGTACTTC. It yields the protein CASSQGAGGLYF.

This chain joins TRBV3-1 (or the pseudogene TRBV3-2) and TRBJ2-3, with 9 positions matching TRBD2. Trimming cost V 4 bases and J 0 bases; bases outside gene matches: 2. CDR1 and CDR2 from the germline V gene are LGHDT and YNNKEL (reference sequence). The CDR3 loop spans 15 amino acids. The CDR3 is CASSRLAVSTDTQYF. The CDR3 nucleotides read TGTGCCAGCAGCCGACTAGCGGTTAGCACAGATACGCAGTATTTT.

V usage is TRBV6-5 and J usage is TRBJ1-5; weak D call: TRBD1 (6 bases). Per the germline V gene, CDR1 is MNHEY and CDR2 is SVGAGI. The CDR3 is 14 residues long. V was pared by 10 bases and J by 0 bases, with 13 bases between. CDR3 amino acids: CATTGQNSNQPQHF. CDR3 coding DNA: TGTGCCACCACCGGACAGAATAGCAATCAGCCCCAGCATTTT.